This paragraph reports one T cell receptor (beta chain). Its cognate antigen has yet to be identified. The record has no base qualities; no much larger clone is one base away. These data belong to a study of CD8 T cells in Susac syndrome (dated by TCRdb to about 2019). With regard to the full study: Whether CD8+ T cell activation and differentiation in Susac syndrome was antigen driven was tested using repertoire sequencing. Summary of the overall study and its limitations: The number of individuals in the TCR sequencing and HLA analysis was acknowledged as relatively small.

Peripheral blood CD8+ and CD4+ T cells from healthy donors, Susac syndrome patients and multiple sclerosis patients were profiled using high-throughput TCR beta sequencing. Treatment-naive patients with stable or active relapsing-remitting disease fulfilling revised McDonald criteria were used as multiple sclerosis controls. Bulk CD8+ and CD4+ T cells were purified by magnetic negative isolation, whereas CD8+ TEMRA cells were enriched by FACS. Blood was drawn into EDTA tubes, processed within 24 hours, and PBMCs were isolated by density gradient centrifugation. PBMCs destined for TCR sequencing were cryopreserved in liquid nitrogen and later thawed in a 37 °C water bath. A purity of at least 90% was achieved for sorted or isolated CD4+, CD8+ and CD8+ TEMRA cells. The germline V gene sets CDR1 to SGDLS and CDR2 to YYNGEE. V lost 3 bases and J lost 7 bases, and the count of bases not matched to a germline gene is 8. The CDR3 spans 15 residues, from the cysteine through the phenylalanine. Solely the CDR3 DNA is kept, with 45 bases framed from the first base.

RNA was extracted using the RNeasy kit, and about 0.45 to 1 ug of the RNA was reverse transcribed with random hexamers. TCR beta CDR3 regions were amplified with the immunoSEQ multiplex PCR assay covering 54 Vbeta and 13 Jbeta segments. PCR amplification bias was corrected by using a synthetic template baseline for primer optimization and computational correction. The authors processed their data as follows. Reads were annotated to V, D and J genes per IMGT and analyzed with immunoSEQ Analyzer, keeping only productive sequences. To calculate clonality, Shannon entropy was normalized by log2 of the number of productive unique sequences and then subtracted from one. Public and private clones were assessed among the 100 most prevalent clones of each patient and control. Susac-specific clones were defined as absent from healthy and MS cohorts, over a thousand published viral clones and other ImmuneACCESS disease sequences. TCRdb itself trimmed the public reads at Q25 with fastp, ran MiXCR and retained productive beta chains. Under each unique CDR3 protein, matching rows form one entry showing the most common genes and DNA. The V and J calls and clone size are TCRdb's, not the authors'. This sample holds approximately 160,000 distinct CDR3 sequences; approximately 94% were observed only once. About 0.1% of the sample is held by the ten biggest clonotypes.

The TCR comes from a human donor with multiple sclerosis. The chain is encoded by TRBV9 joined to TRBJ2-4; TRBD1 aligns with 9 central bases. The sequencing input was CD4+ T cells from PBMCs. The CDR3 sequence is CASSERTGDTNIQYF. Here is the DNA: TGTGCCAGCAGCGAGCGGACAGGGGATACGAACATTCAGTACTTC.